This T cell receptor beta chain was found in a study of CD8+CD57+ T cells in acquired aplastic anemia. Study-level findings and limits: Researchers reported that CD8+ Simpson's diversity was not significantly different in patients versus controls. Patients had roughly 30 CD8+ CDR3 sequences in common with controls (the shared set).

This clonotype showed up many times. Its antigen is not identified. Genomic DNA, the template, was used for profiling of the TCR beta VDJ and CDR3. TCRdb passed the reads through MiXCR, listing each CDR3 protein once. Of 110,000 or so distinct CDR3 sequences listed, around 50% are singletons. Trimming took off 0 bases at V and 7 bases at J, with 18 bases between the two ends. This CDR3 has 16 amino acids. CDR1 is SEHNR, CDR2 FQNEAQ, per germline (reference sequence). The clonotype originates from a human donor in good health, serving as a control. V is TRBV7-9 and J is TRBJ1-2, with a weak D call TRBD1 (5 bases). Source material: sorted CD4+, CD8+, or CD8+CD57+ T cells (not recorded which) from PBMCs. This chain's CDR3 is CASSLAADTKGRGYTF. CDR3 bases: TGTGCCAGCAGCTTAGCGGCGGACACTAAGGGCCGTGGCTACACCTTC.